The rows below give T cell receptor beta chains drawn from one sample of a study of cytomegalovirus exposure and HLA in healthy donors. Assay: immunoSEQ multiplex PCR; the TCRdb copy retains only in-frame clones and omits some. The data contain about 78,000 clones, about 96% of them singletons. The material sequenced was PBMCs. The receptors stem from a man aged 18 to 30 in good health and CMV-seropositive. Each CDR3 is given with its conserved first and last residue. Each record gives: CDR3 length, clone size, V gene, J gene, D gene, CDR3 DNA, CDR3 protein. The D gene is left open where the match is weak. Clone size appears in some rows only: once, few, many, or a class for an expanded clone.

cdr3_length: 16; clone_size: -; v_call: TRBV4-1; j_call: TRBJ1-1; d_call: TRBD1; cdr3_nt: TGCGCCAGCAGGGACTTTACCGGGACAGCGAACACTGAAGCTTTCTTT; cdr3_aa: CASRDFTGTANTEAFF
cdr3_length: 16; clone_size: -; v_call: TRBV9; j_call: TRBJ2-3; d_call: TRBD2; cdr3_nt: TGTGCCAGCAGCCCCCTGGGGGGGGTGGTGACAGATACGCAGTATTTT; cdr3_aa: CASSPLGGVVTDTQYF
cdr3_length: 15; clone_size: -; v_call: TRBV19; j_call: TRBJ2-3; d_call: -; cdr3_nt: TGTGCCAGTAGCACCACAACAGGGTACACAGATACGCAGTATTTT; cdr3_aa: CASSTTTGYTDTQYF
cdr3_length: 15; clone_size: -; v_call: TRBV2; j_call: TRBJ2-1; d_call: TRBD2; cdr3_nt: TGTGCCAGCAGTGACGTAGCGGGAGCGTTTTATGAGCAGTTCTTC; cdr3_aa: CASSDVAGAFYEQFF
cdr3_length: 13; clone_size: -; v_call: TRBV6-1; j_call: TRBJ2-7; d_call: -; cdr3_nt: TGTGCCAGCAGTGAACTTCTACGGGACGAGCAGTACTTC; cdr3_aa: CASSELLRDEQYF
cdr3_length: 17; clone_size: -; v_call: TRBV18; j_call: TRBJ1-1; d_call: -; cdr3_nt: TGTGCCAGCTCAGCCCTAAAGCAGGGTTCGGTTCCCACTGAAGCTTTCTTT; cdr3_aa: CASSALKQGSVPTEAFF
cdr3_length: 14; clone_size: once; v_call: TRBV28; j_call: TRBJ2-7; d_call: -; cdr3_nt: TGTGCCAGCAGTTTAGAACGGGATCTCTACGAGCAGTACTTC; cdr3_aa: CASSLERDLYEQYF
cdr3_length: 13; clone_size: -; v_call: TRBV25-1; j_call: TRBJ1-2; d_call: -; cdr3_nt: TGTGCCAGCAGCAGGGGATTCAACTATGGCTACACCTTC; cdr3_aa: CASSRGFNYGYTF
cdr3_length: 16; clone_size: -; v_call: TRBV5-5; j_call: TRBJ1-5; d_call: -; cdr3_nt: TGTGCCAGCAGCCCAAGGGGGGGGCCCTTCAATCAGCCCCAGCATTTT; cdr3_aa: CASSPRGGPFNQPQHF
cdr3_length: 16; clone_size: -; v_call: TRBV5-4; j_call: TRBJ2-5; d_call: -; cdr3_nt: TGTGCCAGCAGCTTGGTCTCGGGGATCGTAGGAGAGACCCAGTACTTC; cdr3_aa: CASSLVSGIVGETQYF
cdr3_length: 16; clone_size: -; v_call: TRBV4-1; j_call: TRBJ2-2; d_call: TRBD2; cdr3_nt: TGCGCCAGCAGCCATGGGACTAGCGGGGGTACCGGGGAGCTGTTTTTT; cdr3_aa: CASSHGTSGGTGELFF
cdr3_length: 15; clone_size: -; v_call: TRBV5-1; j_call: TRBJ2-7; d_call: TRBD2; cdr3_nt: TGCGCCAGCAGCCAGGGACGGACTAGCGGGTACGAGCAGTACTTC; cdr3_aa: CASSQGRTSGYEQYF
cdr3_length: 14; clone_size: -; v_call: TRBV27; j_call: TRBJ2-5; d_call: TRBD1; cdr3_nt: TGTGCCAGCAAACCCGGGACAGAGCAAGAGGCCCAGTACTTC; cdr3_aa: CASKPGTEQEAQYF
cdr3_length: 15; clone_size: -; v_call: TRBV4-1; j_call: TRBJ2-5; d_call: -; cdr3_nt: TGCGCCAGCAGCGGTATAATTAACAGGGCAGAGACCCAGTACTTC; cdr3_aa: CASSGIINRAETQYF
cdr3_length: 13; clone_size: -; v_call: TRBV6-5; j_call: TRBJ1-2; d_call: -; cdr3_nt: TGTGCCAGCAGCCGGGGGTCGGGAGATGGCTACACCTTC; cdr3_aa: CASSRGSGDGYTF
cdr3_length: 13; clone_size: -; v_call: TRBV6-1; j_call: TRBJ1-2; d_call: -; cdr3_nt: TGTGCCAGCAATCCAAAGGAGGGCGATGGCTACACCTTC; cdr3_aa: CASNPKEGDGYTF
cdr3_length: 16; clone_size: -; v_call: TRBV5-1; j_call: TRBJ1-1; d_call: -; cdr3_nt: TGCGCCAGCAGCCCGAAAGGAGGGTCGGAGAACACTGAAGCTTTCTTT; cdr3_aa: CASSPKGGSENTEAFF
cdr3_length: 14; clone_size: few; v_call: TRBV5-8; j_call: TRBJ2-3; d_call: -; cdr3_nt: TGTGCCAGCAGCCCTTTCTCGAGCACAGATACGCAGTATTTT; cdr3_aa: CASSPFSSTDTQYF
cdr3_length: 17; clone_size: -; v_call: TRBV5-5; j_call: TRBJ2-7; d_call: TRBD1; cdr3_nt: TGTGCCAGCAGCACATTAGACAGGGAGAGGGATACGGGGGAGCAGTACTTC; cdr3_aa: CASSTLDRERDTGEQYF
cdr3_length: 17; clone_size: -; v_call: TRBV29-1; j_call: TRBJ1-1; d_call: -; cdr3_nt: TGCAGCGTTGAAGATTCTCGGGCCAGGGTGATGAACACTGAAGCTTTCTTT; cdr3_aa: CSVEDSRARVMNTEAFF
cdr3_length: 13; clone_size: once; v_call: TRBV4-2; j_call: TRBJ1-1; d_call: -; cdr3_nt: TGTGCCAGCAGCCAGCTGCGGGGGGATGAAGCTTTCTTT; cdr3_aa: CASSQLRGDEAFF
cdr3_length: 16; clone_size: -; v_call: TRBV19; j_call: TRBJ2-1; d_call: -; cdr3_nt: TGTGCCAGTAGCCCCCTCCGAGAAGAGCCCAACAATGAGCAGTTCTTC; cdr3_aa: CASSPLREEPNNEQFF
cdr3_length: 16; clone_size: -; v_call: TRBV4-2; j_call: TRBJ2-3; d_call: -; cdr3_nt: TGTGCCAGCAGCCAAGATGGGACTTCTCGCACAGATACGCAGTATTTT; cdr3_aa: CASSQDGTSRTDTQYF
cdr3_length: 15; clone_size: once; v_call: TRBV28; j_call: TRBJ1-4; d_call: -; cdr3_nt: TGTGCCAGCAGGGGGAGAGGCCGGGTCTATCAGAGGCTGTTTTTT; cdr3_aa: CASRGRGRVYQRLFF